Below, 20 T cell receptor beta chains from the same sample are listed, as sequenced in a study of radiation and T cells in renal cell carcinoma. Time point reported: blood 2 weeks post-SBRT. Treatment indicated: 15 Gy SBRT to primary tumor, nephrectomy 4 weeks later. The repertoire was sequenced with immunoSEQ multiplex PCR; TCRdb's copy has only in-frame clones and lacks some. The sample records 70,000 to 90,000 clones, just over 85% being singletons. Specimen: blood, collected from a patient whose treatment included radiotherapy and nephrectomy. All receptors come from a woman in her 50s with renal cell carcinoma.

The chain links TRBV27 to TRBJ2-3, with D perhaps TRBD2 (5 bases). The CDR3 is 17 amino acids. V lost 3 bases to trimming and J lost 4 bases, with 20 bases between them. Germline loops: CDR1 MNHEY, CDR2 SMNVEV (reference sequence). The DNA of the CDR3 is TGTGCCAGCAGTTTCCTGCTGAAGACTACTCCCCCAGATACGCAGTATTTT. As protein: CASSFLLKTTPPDTQYF.

V usage is TRBV6-5 and J usage is TRBJ1-2, with D perhaps matching TRBD1 (6 bases). This CDR3 has 15 residues. V was pared by 5 bases and J by 4 bases, with 17 bases between. Germline V gives CDR1 MNHEY, CDR2 SVGAGI. CDR3 sequence: CASSTSDRSLYGYTF. CDR3 in DNA: TGTGCCAGCAGTACGTCCGACAGGTCTCTCTATGGCTACACCTTC.

The chain links TRBV7-8 to TRBJ2-7; 7 bases agree with TRBD1. CDR1 and CDR2 (germline): SGHVS, FQNEAQ. Trimming cost V 5 bases and J 5 bases; bases outside gene matches: 12. The CDR3 length is 15 residues. CDR3 region: CASSPRTGPHHEQYF. The CDR3 DNA follows: TGTGCCAGCAGCCCGCGGACAGGTCCTCATCACGAGCAGTACTTC.

The genes are TRBV6-1 and TRBJ1-2; perhaps TRBD1 as D (5 bases). In germline, CDR1 is MNHNS, CDR2 SASEGT. The CDR3 has 13 amino acids. V was pared by 8 bases and J by 3 bases, with 13 bases between. The CDR3 sequence is CASSSRGYYGYTF. CDR3 nucleotides: TGTGCCAGCTCGTCACGGGGGTACTATGGCTACACCTTC.

This chain's CDR3 is CASSLGYRGRTDTQYF. In DNA form, the CDR3 reads TGTGCCAGCAGCTTAGGTTACAGGGGCCGCACAGATACGCAGTATTTT. The rearrangement links TRBV13 to TRBJ2-3, with TRBD1 matching over 7 bases. The ends lost 0 bases at V and 1 base at J; junction bases unmatched: 4. In germline, CDR1 is PRHDT, CDR2 FYEKMQ (reference sequence). The CDR3 consists of 16 residues.

The chain is built from TRBV5-1 and TRBJ2-2; 8 bases map to TRBD2. The CDR3 consists of 16 residues. Germline V gene lookup returns CDR1 SGHRS and CDR2 YFSETQ. Losses at the gene ends were 0 bases for V and 1 base for J; bases not matched to a gene: 2. CDR3 region: CASSLGSGMNTGELFF. Here the CDR3 DNA reads TGCGCCAGCAGCTTGGGTAGCGGGATGAACACCGGGGAGCTGTTTTTT.

This clone was counted once. V gene TRBV28 combines with J gene TRBJ1-1; unclear D gene. The CDR3 contains 11 residues. V was cut by 7 bases and J by 11 bases, with 14 bases left in between. The germline V gene encodes CDR1 MDHEN and CDR2 SYDVKM. The CDR3 protein is CASIASRWAFF. CDR3 DNA: TGTGCCAGCATCGCAAGCCGGTGGGCTTTCTTT.

V is TRBV6-6 and J is TRBJ2-7; 9 bases align to TRBD2. The germline V gene encodes CDR1 MNHNY and CDR2 SVGAGI (reference sequence). The CDR3 has 15 amino acids. J was trimmed by 6 bases and V by 3 bases; bases with no gene match: 9. CDR3 protein: CASSYWTSDRGEQYF. The DNA of the CDR3 is TGTGCCAGCAGTTATTGGACTAGCGACCGCGGCGAGCAGTACTTC.

This clone was detected once. The genes are TRBV29-1 and TRBJ2-7; D not certain. Germline loops: CDR1 SQVTM, CDR2 ANQGSEA. This CDR3 spans 11 amino acids. V lost 1 base, J lost 10 bases, and 11 bases lay in between. CDR3 region: CSVEVTSSQYF. The CDR3 DNA reads as TGCAGCGTTGAAGTTACGAGCAGCCAGTACTTC.

The rearrangement uses TRBV18 and TRBJ1-3; D unresolved. There are 14 residues in the CDR3. The germline V and J ends were trimmed by 6 bases and 4 bases, with 13 bases remaining between them. The germline gives CDR1 KGHSH, CDR2 LQKENI. CDR3 sequence reads: CASSKAPDGNTIYF. CDR3 nucleotide sequence: TGTGCCAGCTCTAAAGCCCCGGACGGAAACACCATATATTTT.

The chain combines TRBV5-4 with TRBJ2-5; perhaps TRBD2 as D (7 bases). The germline V and J ends were trimmed by 0 bases and 3 bases, with 9 bases remaining between them. Germline values: CDR1 SGHNT, CDR2 YYREEE (reference sequence). The CDR3 length is 14 residues. CDR3 nucleotides: TGTGCCAGCAGCTTGGGCGGGGGCAAAGAGACCCAGTACTTC. As protein: CASSLGGGKETQYF.

The chain links TRBV14 to TRBJ2-1; the match to TRBD2 covers 7 bases. Trimming removed 7 bases from V and 5 bases from J; junction bases left unmatched: 20. Germline V lookup: CDR1 SGHDN, CDR2 FVKESK. The CDR3 extends over 18 amino acids. This CDR3 is CASTTQLAGTTIHNEQFF. The CDR3 region has the DNA TGTGCCAGCACCACCCAATTAGCCGGGACTACTATCCACAATGAGCAGTTCTTC.

V is TRBV29-1 and J is TRBJ2-1; D could derive from TRBD1 or TRBD2 (6 bases each). Looked up from germline, CDR1 is SQVTM and CDR2 is ANQGSEA. V was shortened by 0 bases and J by 9 bases, with 18 bases between the two germline ends. The CDR3 has 15 residues. The CDR3 region is CSVEEGGRPGGEQFF. The CDR3 DNA follows: TGCAGCGTTGAAGAGGGGGGCCGCCCTGGGGGTGAGCAGTTCTTC.

The chain couples TRBV15 to TRBJ2-7; TRBD2 aligns across 12 bases. V lost 4 bases and J lost 3; bases outside the gene matches: 4. The germline CDR1 and CDR2 sequences are LNHNV and YYDKDF (reference sequence). The length of the CDR3 is 15 residues. DNA for the CDR3: TGTGCCACCAGCAACAGACTAGCGGGAGTCTACGAGCAGTACTTC. Translation gives CATSNRLAGVYEQYF.

The V and J genes are TRBV7-9 and TRBJ2-5, with D maybe TRBD2 (5 bases). Germline V CDR1 and CDR2: SEHNR, FQNEAQ (reference sequence). With 6 bases removed from V and 4 bases from J, the gap between germline ends came to 6 bases. The CDR3 is made up of 11 amino acids. The CDR3 reads CASRLAETQYF. CDR3 nucleotide sequence: TGTGCCAGCAGGCTAGCAGAGACCCAGTACTTC. Together with reference TRBV7-9 and TRBJ2-5, the CDR3 gives the full variable domain: DTGVSQNPRHKITKRGQNVTFRCDPISEHNRLYWYRQTLGQGPEFLTYFQNEAQLEKSRLLSDRFSAERPKGSFSTLEIQRTEQGDSAMYLCASRLAETQYFGPGTRLLVL.

The DNA of the CDR3 is TGTGCCAGCAGCTTGGCCGTCGTCTACGAGCAGTACTTC. This translates into CASSLAVVYEQYF. This chain uses TRBV5-6 with TRBJ2-7; D ambiguous. Germline-derived CDR1 and CDR2 are SGHDT and YYEEEE. This CDR3 has 13 amino acids. The germline V and J ends were trimmed by 0 bases and 3 bases, with 7 bases remaining between them. The full variable domain, in which reference TRBV5-6 and TRBJ2-7 provide the parts outside the CDR3, is DAGVTQSPTHLIKTRGQQVTLRCSPKSGHDTVSWYQQALGQGPQFIFQYYEEEERQRGNFPDRFSGHQFPNYSSELNVNALLLGDSALYLCASSLAVVYEQYFGPGTRLTVT.

The chain couples TRBV2 to TRBJ2-7; D is possibly TRBD2 (6 bases). V was pared by 6 bases and J by 4 bases, with 16 bases between. Germline lookup yields CDR1 SNHLY and CDR2 FYNNEI. CDR3 size: 14 residues. The CDR3 nucleotides are TGTGCCAGCAGCGTGACCCCGGGGGTTTACGAGCAGTACTTC. It encodes CASSVTPGVYEQYF. Combining the CDR3 with reference TRBV2 and TRBJ2-7 gives the whole variable domain EPEVTQTPSHQVTQMGQEVILRCVPISNHLYFYWYRQILGQKVEFLVSFYNNEISEKSEIFDDQFSVERPDGSNFTLKIRSTKLEDSAMYFCASSVTPGVYEQYFGPGTRLTVT.

J is TRBJ1-2 and V is TRBV5-1, with D perhaps matching TRBD1 (5 bases). Germline V CDR1 and CDR2: SGHRS, YFSETQ. V was cut by 4 bases and J by 1 base, with 14 bases left in between. The CDR3 has 15 amino acids. Written as DNA, the CDR3 is TGCGCCAGCAGCCCCCGGGACGCGCGTAACTATGGCTACACCTTC. This gives the protein CASSPRDARNYGYTF.

This chain links TRBV5-1 with TRBJ2-5; D possibly corresponds to TRBD2 (7 bases). With 3 bases removed from V and 4 bases from J, the gap between germline ends came to 16 bases. CDR1 is SGHRS and CDR2 is YFSETQ in the germline V gene. The CDR3 extends over 15 amino acids. The CDR3 DNA reads as TGCGCCAGCAGCTCCTCCCAGGGGAGGGGAGAGACCCAGTACTTC. This translates into CASSSSQGRGETQYF.

Only one count was recorded for this clone. This chain links TRBV5-1 with TRBJ1-4; D is undetermined. The CDR3 sequence is 17 residues long. The germline CDR1 and CDR2 sequences are SGHRS and YFSETQ. Trimming removed 5 bases at V and 0 bases at J, with 17 bases between. The CDR3 sequence is CASRKGGTATTNEKLFF. For the CDR3, the DNA is TGCGCCAGCAGAAAAGGAGGCACAGCTACAACTAATGAAAAACTGTTTTTT. The whole variable domain, filled in from reference TRBV5-1 and TRBJ1-4, reads KAGVTQTPRYLIKTRGQQVTLSCSPISGHRSVSWYQQTPGQGLQFLFEYFSETQRNKGNFPGRFSGRQFSNSRSEMNVSTLELGDSALYLCASRKGGTATTNEKLFFGSGTQLSVL.